The present T cell receptor beta chain was sequenced within a study of blood T cell repertoires in COVID-19. V was clipped by 4 bases and J by 0 bases, with 13 bases between them. In germline, CDR1 is SGHKS, CDR2 YYEKEE (reference sequence). The CDR3 has 15 amino acids. The table came from immunoSEQ multiplex PCR; TCRdb's copy has only in-frame clones and leaves some out. The data show about 300,000 clones, roughly 86% seen once. The gene calls are TRBV5-5 and TRBJ1-2, with a weak D call TRBD1 (5 bases). The sample taken for sequencing was peripheral blood. The TCR comes from a woman in her 30s with COVID-19, enrolled during active disease. The CDR3: CASSPTAGSNYGYTF. The CDR3 region has the DNA TGTGCCAGCAGCCCCACCGCAGGGTCTAACTATGGCTACACCTTC.